A selection of T cell receptor beta chains follows, all from one sample in a study of blood T cells in healthy people across ages. Via MiXCR, TCRdb re-called the 5' RACE reads, giving one row per CDR3 protein. The sample yields 1.5 million to 1.8 million distinct CDR3 sequences, under 55% seen once. Sequencing was done on a sample of blood. Every receptor here comes from a woman aged 18-29 years in good health. CDR3s include the opening cysteine and the closing phenylalanine or tryptophan. The D gene is left open where the match is weak. The size field is filled for only some rows; it gives once, few, many or a size class.

TRBV7-2,.,.,TRBJ2-5,CASSLPGQSQYF
TRBV29-1,.,.,TRBJ2-7,CSVERESSYEQYF
TRBV29-1,.,.,TRBJ2-3,CSGEWGEADTQYF
TRBV12-3/TRBV12-4,few,TRBD1,TRBJ2-5,CASSDGQVGKETQYF
TRBV5-1,many,.,TRBJ2-7,CASSREGHLYEQYF
TRBV27,few,.,TRBJ1-5,CASSYGANQPQHF
TRBV10-3,few,.,TRBJ1-1,CAISKREEYDTEAFF
TRBV7-2,few,.,TRBJ1-2,CASSLDSYYGYTF
TRBV20-1,.,.,TRBJ2-1,CSAESGGFSYNEQFF
TRBV20-1,.,.,TRBJ1-2,CSARDVRRTAYGYTF
TRBV6-5,few,TRBD2,TRBJ2-2,CASSYYSGGGSTGELFF
TRBV23-1,.,.,TRBJ2-1,CASSQYPRQGGYNEQFF
TRBV20-1,few,.,TRBJ1-1,CSAREATVMNTEAFF
TRBV20-1,.,.,TRBJ2-1,CSALPDAYNEQFF
TRBV12-3/TRBV12-4,few,TRBD1,TRBJ1-2,CASRPDRGVGYTF